This note documents a single T cell receptor beta chain sequence. Its matching antigen is unknown. Researchers processed graft tissue to release intraepithelial and lamina propria lymphocytes. Germline CDR1 SQVTM, CDR2 ANQGSEA. CDR3 length: 17 amino acids. Unmatched junction bases numbered 10, after V lost 5 bases and J lost 1 base. This sample is part of a study of graft-versus-host responses after intestinal transplantation. Across the whole study: Every one of the recipients received anti-thymocyte globulin induction and afterwards took tacrolimus and steroids for around 3 years.

Study-wide results and caveats: Individuals carrying graft-donor T cell macrochimerism showed high graft-versus-host to host-versus-graft clonal ratios in allografts. Recipient bone marrow held GvH clones, some seen earlier in ileum or blood.

Profiled with immunoSEQ multiplex PCR; TCRdb holds only in-frame clones, not every one. This repertoire shows 15,000 to 20,000 clones, roughly 72% found once; its top ten account for about 7.3%. This sequence originates from a human patient who received an intestinal transplant, so some T cells may come from the graft donor. The chain employs TRBV29-1 and TRBJ2-2, with 10 bases matching TRBD2. Specimen: ileum tissue, collected roughly 21 days after intestinal transplant. The CDR3 here is CSVKRLAGAKNTGELFF. In DNA, the CDR3 is TGCAGCGTTAAGCGGCTAGCGGGGGCGAAGAACACCGGGGAGCTGTTTTTT.